The 21 T cell receptor beta chains presented below share a single source sample, sequenced in a study of human T cells and chemical hapten exposure. MiXCR, applied by TCRdb to the RACE reads, yields one record per CDR3 protein. This sample has approximately 400,000 distinct CDR3 sequences, with 5.1% found just once. Time point noted: pre-sensitization, week 0. Treatment defined: therapeutic diphenylcyclopropenone sensitization with weekly scalp DPC. The sequences come from whole blood, collected in connection with sensitization to the hapten diphenylcyclopropenone (DPC). The receptors were sampled from a woman between 45 and 65 years old with alopecia areata. Some clones in this sample may be carry-over from other donors' samples.

The chain carries TRBV7-2 and TRBJ1-5; D possibly corresponds to TRBD1 (6 bases). The CDR3 has 15 residues. Germline lookup yields CDR1 SGHTA and CDR2 FQGNSA. Trimming pared 5 bases from V and 4 bases from J, leaving 15 bases between. The CDR3 protein is CASSRYRDQNQPQHF. The CDR3 DNA reads as TGTGCCAGCAGCCGTTACAGGGACCAGAATCAGCCCCAGCATTTT.

This clonotype has a count of ten or more. The chain combines TRBV6-6 with TRBJ2-1; TRBD2 aligns across 8 bases. J was trimmed by 0 bases and V by 2 bases; bases with no gene match: 6. Germline CDR1 is MNHNY and CDR2 is SVGAGI (reference sequence). The CDR3 contains 17 residues. In nucleotides, the CDR3 is TGTGCCAGCAGTTACGCCCTAGCGGGCCTCTCCTACAATGAGCAGTTCTTC. As protein: CASSYALAGLSYNEQFF.

The DNA for the CDR3 is TGTGCCAGCAGTGAGCGACAGGGGATAGGAAATGGCTACACCTTC. Protein product: CASSERQGIGNGYTF. The gene calls are TRBV6-1 and TRBJ1-2; 8 bases align to TRBD1. Trimming removed 3 bases from V and 6 bases from J; junction bases left unmatched: 9. This CDR3 is built from 15 residues. Germline lookup yields CDR1 MNHNS and CDR2 SASEGT.

This clonotype has at least ten counts. The rearrangement links TRBV11-1 to TRBJ1-6; a possible D gene is TRBD1 (5 bases). The germline V and J ends were trimmed by 5 bases and 10 bases, with 12 bases remaining between them. The CDR3 is 13 residues long. CDR1 and CDR2 from the germline V gene are SGHAT and FQDESV (reference sequence). Written as DNA, the CDR3 is TGTGCCAGCAGCCTTGGGACTGGATCACCCCTCCACTTT. Protein sequence: CASSLGTGSPLHF.

The V call is TRBV18, the J call TRBJ2-7; D remains ambiguous. This CDR3 has 16 amino acids. V shed 3 bases and J shed 7 bases, with 22 bases lying between them. Germline V gives CDR1 KGHSH, CDR2 LQKENI. The CDR3 DNA reads TGTGCCAGCTCACCTGAAATTGGCGGCGTGGGTCTGGAGCAGTACTTC. Protein product: CASSPEIGGVGLEQYF.

The sample holds a few counts of this clonotype. V usage is TRBV3-1 and J usage is TRBJ2-1; 15 nucleotides align to TRBD2. CDR1 is LGHDT and CDR2 is YNNKEL in the germline V gene (reference sequence). The CDR3 is 17 amino acids. Losses at the gene ends were 4 bases for V and 8 bases for J; bases not matched to a gene: 9. The CDR3 DNA reads as TGTGCCAGCAGCCGCTGGACTAGCGGGGGGGGATCGGATGAGCAGTTCTTC. Its protein product is CASSRWTSGGGSDEQFF.

The J gene is TRBJ2-3, the V gene TRBV27, with D uncertain. CDR1 is MNHEY, CDR2 SMNVEV, per germline (reference sequence). With 8 bases removed from V and 0 bases from J, the gap between germline ends came to 21 bases. The CDR3 contains 17 residues. CDR3 protein: CASLPRWMVPSTDTQYF. The CDR3 DNA is TGTGCCAGCTTACCCCGCTGGATGGTCCCGAGCACAGATACGCAGTATTTT.

This clonotype was detected only a few times. The chain recombines TRBV2 with TRBJ1-1; D is unresolved. Trimming cost V 7 bases and J 3 bases, with 3 bases left between them. This CDR3 has 10 residues. CDR1 is SNHLY and CDR2 is FYNNEI in the germline V gene. The CDR3 loop is CASIDTEAFF. In DNA, the CDR3 is TGTGCCAGCATTGACACTGAAGCTTTCTTT.

This clonotype occurred a few times. The chain has TRBV4-1 and TRBJ2-5, with D hard to call. V lost 3 bases and J 4 bases, leaving 15 bases between the germline ends. CDR1 MGHRA and CDR2 YSYEKL come from the germline V gene. This CDR3 is 15 amino acids long. This CDR3 reads CASSHSTGLGETQYF. Here the CDR3 DNA reads TGCGCCAGCAGCCACTCGACCGGCCTGGGAGAGACCCAGTACTTC.

This chain uses TRBV5-1 with TRBJ1-5; D is undetermined. Per the germline V gene, CDR1 is SGHRS and CDR2 is YFSETQ. V was trimmed by 0 bases and J by 5 bases, leaving 9 bases between them. CDR3 length equals 14 residues. In DNA, the CDR3 is TGCGCCAGCAGCTTGGACGGTTCGGATCAGCCCCAGCATTTT. Protein: CASSLDGSDQPQHF.

The rearrangement links TRBV6-5 to TRBJ2-1; D is ambiguous. The CDR3 is made up of 15 amino acids. Germline V gene sequence: CDR1 MNHEY, CDR2 SVGAGI. Trimming left V 0 bases short and J 7 bases short, with 13 bases between. CDR3 DNA: TGTGCCAGCAGTTACTCGTCGAGTCTTGGGAATGAGCAGTTCTTC. Translated, it gives CASSYSSSLGNEQFF.

The sample holds a few counts of this clonotype. The rearrangement joins TRBV3-1 to TRBJ1-5; TRBD1 is a possible D gene (6 bases). V lost 5 bases, J lost 4 bases, and 12 bases lay in between. The CDR3 is 14 amino acids. Germline V gene data show CDR1 as LGHDT and CDR2 as YNNKEL (reference sequence). The CDR3 reads CASSYGQRNQPQHF. DNA for the CDR3: TGTGCCAGCAGCTATGGACAGAGAAATCAGCCCCAGCATTTT.

This clonotype appeared many times. The chain has TRBV18 and TRBJ1-1; possible D gene TRBD1, 5 bases. Germline lookup yields CDR1 KGHSH and CDR2 LQKENI. The length of the CDR3 is 14 residues. Trimming removed 2 bases at V and 5 bases at J, with 12 bases between. CDR3 nucleotide sequence: TGTGCCAGCTCACCAGCAGGTGGGGGAACTGAAGCTTTCTTT. Its translation is CASSPAGGGTEAFF.

This clonotype was observed a handful of times. This sequence joins TRBV10-3 and TRBJ2-7; D may be TRBD2 (6 bases). V was clipped by 5 bases and J by 2 bases, with 13 bases between them. The CDR3 runs 14 residues. Germline loops: CDR1 ENHRY, CDR2 SYGVKD. CDR3 bases: TGTGCCATCAGTCGGGGGATTCCCCCCTACGAGCAGTACTTC. Translated: CAISRGIPPYEQYF.

The rearrangement links TRBV6-1 to TRBJ2-5; D remains unclear. V shed 1 base and J shed 0 bases, with 9 bases lying between them. Germline V gene sequence: CDR1 MNHNS, CDR2 SASEGT. This CDR3 region has 15 residues. The CDR3 DNA reads TGTGCCAGCAGTGAAGGGGGTCCTTACCAAGAGACCCAGTACTTC. It codes for CASSEGGPYQETQYF.

The rearrangement links TRBV6-5 to TRBJ2-1; perhaps TRBD1 as D (7 bases). The CDR3 is 14 amino acids. V shed 7 bases and J shed 8 bases, with 18 bases lying between them. Germline loops: CDR1 MNHEY, CDR2 SVGAGI. CDR3: CASNVRGAKDEQFF. The CDR3 nucleotides are TGTGCCAGCAATGTCAGGGGGGCGAAAGATGAGCAGTTCTTC.

This chain joins TRBV27 and TRBJ2-7; tentatively, D is TRBD1 (6 bases). The CDR3 has 14 residues. The V and J ends lost 4 bases and 5 bases respectively, with 15 bases between them. Germline CDR1 reads MNHEY; CDR2 reads SMNVEV (reference sequence). The CDR3 nucleotides are TGTGCCAGCAGTTATCGACAGGTTGTGGACGAGCAGTACTTC. It translates to CASSYRQVVDEQYF.

This chain connects TRBV6-1 to TRBJ2-4; no firm D call. The CDR3 is 15 residues long. Germline V gene data show CDR1 as MNHNS and CDR2 as SASEGT. Trimming shortened V by 5 bases and J by 2 bases, and 13 bases separated the two germline ends. DNA of the CDR3: TGTGCCAGCAGTCAGCGCTCTGGAACCAAAAACATTCAGTACTTC. It is translated as CASSQRSGTKNIQYF.

This clonotype came up many times. This chain uses TRBV12-3 or TRBV12-4 with TRBJ2-3; 9 positions match TRBD2. Trimming removed 6 bases from V and 0 bases from J; junction bases left unmatched: 1. The CDR3 loop spans 14 amino acids. The CDR3 sequence: CASRLAGSTDTQYF. The CDR3 nucleotides read TGTGCCAGCAGGCTAGCGGGGAGCACAGATACGCAGTATTTT.

There are many counts of this clonotype. The genes are TRBV6-5 and TRBJ1-5, with TRBD1 matching over 7 bases. With V trimmed by 6 bases and J by 7 bases, 6 bases remained unmatched. The germline CDR1 and CDR2 sequences are MNHEY and SVGAGI. This CDR3 is built from 13 residues. The CDR3 DNA reads TGTGCCAGCAGCCCAGGGGGAGGGCAGCCCCAGCATTTT. It codes for CASSPGGGQPQHF.

This chain connects TRBV29-1 to TRBJ2-2; the D gene is possibly TRBD1 (6 bases). This CDR3 spans 14 amino acids. V lost 7 bases and J lost 3, with 15 bases in between. Germline CDR1 reads SQVTM; CDR2 reads ANQGSEA. CDR3 sequence (DNA): TGCAGCGGAAAACAGGGACCGGACACCGGGGAGCTGTTTTTT. It codes for CSGKQGPDTGELFF.